A single sample gave rise to the 30 T cell receptor beta chains below, sequenced in a study of blood T cells in healthy people across ages. A J-beta primer mix and a sample-barcoded 5' primer were used in a second PCR of about 7 to 12 cycles. TCRdb re-derived calls from the 5' RACE reads in MiXCR, one entry per CDR3 protein. Of almost 1 million distinct CDR3 sequences detected, 51% appear once; the ten largest clones hold about a fifth. The specimen sequenced was blood. The receptors here all came from a woman in her sixties or seventies in good health.

The chain couples TRBV20-1 to TRBJ2-7, with TRBD1 matching 8 bases. The CDR3 runs to 13 residues. Trimming removed 1 base from V and 5 bases from J; junction bases left unmatched: 4. Germline V gives CDR1 DFQATT, CDR2 SNEGSKA (reference sequence). The CDR3 protein is CSARADRGDEQYF. The DNA of the CDR3 is TGCAGTGCTAGAGCCGACAGGGGAGACGAGCAGTACTTC.

The table lists this clonotype with many counts. The chain recombines TRBV7-2 with TRBJ1-2; D is ambiguous. CDR1 and CDR2 from the germline V gene are SGHTA and FQGNSA. Trimming stripped 2 bases from V and 4 bases from J, with 17 bases between. The CDR3 runs to 16 residues. The CDR3 coding sequence is TGTGCCAGCAGCTTATCCCACATGGAGAGTGCCTATGGCTACACCTTC. Amino acid sequence: CASSLSHMESAYGYTF.

This sequence joins TRBV3-1 and TRBJ1-6; D remains ambiguous. The V and J ends lost 2 bases and 8 bases respectively, with 7 bases between them. The germline V gene encodes CDR1 LGHDT and CDR2 YNNKEL (reference sequence). The CDR3 has 13 residues. CDR3 amino acids: CASSQNAYSPLHF. The CDR3 region has the DNA TGTGCCAGCAGCCAAAACGCTTATTCACCCCTCCACTTT.

The V call is TRBV6-6, the J call TRBJ1-4, with D possibly TRBD1 on 5 matching bases. The CDR3 extends over 15 amino acids. Germline V CDR1 and CDR2: MNHNY, SVGAGI (reference sequence). Trimming left V 0 bases short and J 7 bases short, with 12 bases between. The CDR3 here is CASSYSSQGSEKLFF. The CDR3 coding sequence is TGTGCCAGCAGTTACTCGAGTCAGGGTAGTGAAAAACTGTTTTTT.

This clonotype came up a few times. The chain carries TRBV7-2 and TRBJ2-7; the D gene is possibly TRBD2 (5 bases). Germline V gene data show CDR1 as SGHTA and CDR2 as FQGNSA. This CDR3 is 17 amino acids long. Between the trimmed V and J ends, which lost 0 bases and 2 bases, there was a span of 17 bases. CDR3 coding DNA: TGTGCCAGCAGCTTAGCAAAAAGCGGCGAGGGCCCCTACGAGCAGTACTTC. Protein: CASSLAKSGEGPYEQYF.

V gene TRBV29-1 combines with J gene TRBJ2-1; 7 bases map to TRBD1. Unmatched junction bases numbered 6, after V lost 6 bases and J lost 7 bases. The germline CDR1 and CDR2 sequences are SQVTM and ANQGSEA. The CDR3 is 12 residues long. The CDR3 sequence is CSVTGQKNEQFF. CDR3 DNA sequence: TGCAGCGTGACGGGACAGAAGAATGAGCAGTTCTTC.

The V and J genes are TRBV7-2 and TRBJ2-7; weak D call: TRBD1 (8 bases). The DNA end lines up better with TRBJ2-5; the J call may be wrong. Germline CDR1 is SGHTA and CDR2 is FQGNSA. There are 14 residues in the CDR3. The CDR3 here is CASSAQGGSETQYF. In DNA form, the CDR3 reads TGTGCCAGCAGCGCACAGGGGGGGAGTGAGACCCAGTACTTC.

The rearrangement links TRBV20-1 to TRBJ2-7; the D is unclear. The germline V gene encodes CDR1 DFQATT and CDR2 SNEGSKA (reference sequence). CDR3 length: 11 amino acids. The V gene lost 1 base and the J gene lost 7 bases, with 8 bases spanning the gap. CDR3 sequence: CSARVNWEQYF. The CDR3 DNA sequence: TGCAGTGCTAGAGTCAACTGGGAGCAGTACTTC.

This chain joins TRBV14 and TRBJ1-2; D gene uncertain. Per the germline V gene, CDR1 is SGHDN and CDR2 is FVKESK. The CDR3 has 13 residues. Trimming cost V 2 bases and J 6 bases, with 10 bases left between them. CDR3 loop: CASSQFTADGYTF. Written as DNA, the CDR3 is TGTGCCAGCAGCCAATTTACTGCCGATGGCTACACCTTC.

J is TRBJ2-7 and V is TRBV9; D might be TRBD2 (6 bases). CDR1 and CDR2 (germline): SGDLS, YYNGEE. The CDR3 totals 14 residues. Trimming left V 3 bases short and J 6 bases short, with 16 bases between. CDR3 bases: TGTGCCAGCAGCGCCGAGGGACTTACGGGCGAGCAGTACTTC. This translates into CASSAEGLTGEQYF.

The sample holds many counts of this clonotype. CDR3 residues: CASSFSGGTDTQYF. CDR3 in DNA: TGTGCCAGCAGCTTTTCGGGGGGCACAGATACGCAGTATTTT. The V call is TRBV7-2, the J call TRBJ2-3; D is perhaps TRBD2 (6 bases). Trimming cost V 3 bases and J 1 base, with 8 bases left between them. The CDR3 loop spans 14 amino acids. Germline lookup yields CDR1 SGHTA and CDR2 FQGNSA.

This clonotype was counted between two and nine times. This rearrangement joins TRBV28 to TRBJ2-7; the D is unclear. Germline CDR1 reads MDHEN; CDR2 reads SYDVKM. This CDR3 has 12 residues. Trimming removed 10 bases at V and 5 bases at J, with 15 bases between. For the CDR3, the DNA is TGTGCCACCCGGGCCTCCAGGAACGAGCAGTACTTC. It specifies CATRASRNEQYF. The full variable domain, completed using reference TRBV28 and TRBJ2-7, is DVKVTQSSRYLVKRTGEKVFLECVQDMDHENMFWYRQDPGLGLRLIYFSYDVKMKEKGDIPEGYSVSREKKERFSLILESASTNQTSMYLCATRASRNEQYFGPGTRLTVT.

The gene calls are TRBV28 and TRBJ2-1; D ambiguous. Trimming removed 6 bases from V and 8 bases from J, with 8 bases in between. The germline V gene encodes CDR1 MDHEN and CDR2 SYDVKM. This CDR3 is 11 amino acids long. CDR3 protein: CASRSWYEQFF. The CDR3 nucleotides read TGTGCCAGCAGAAGCTGGTATGAGCAGTTCTTC. Combining the CDR3 with reference TRBV28 and TRBJ2-1 gives the whole variable domain DVKVTQSSRYLVKRTGEKVFLECVQDMDHENMFWYRQDPGLGLRLIYFSYDVKMKEKGDIPEGYSVSREKKERFSLILESASTNQTSMYLCASRSWYEQFFGPGTRLTVL.

This clonotype occurred a few times. V gene TRBV5-1 combines with J gene TRBJ2-1; D is uncertain. Germline loops: CDR1 SGHRS, CDR2 YFSETQ. CDR3 length: 15 residues. V was pared by 5 bases and J by 0 bases, with 12 bases between. The CDR3 nucleotides are TGCGCCAGCAGGCCTGACTTGAGCTCCTACAATGAGCAGTTCTTC. Protein sequence: CASRPDLSSYNEQFF.

This clonotype was detected a few times. The chain joins TRBV10-3 to TRBJ2-5; 7 bases map to TRBD1. Germline CDR1 is ENHRY and CDR2 is SYGVKD. Losses at the gene ends were 7 bases for V and 5 bases for J; bases not matched to a gene: 10. This CDR3 region has 14 residues. The CDR3 region is CAINGGQVGETQYF. For the CDR3, the DNA is TGTGCCATCAACGGAGGACAGGTTGGGGAGACCCAGTACTTC.

The chain employs TRBV3-1 and TRBJ1-2; D gene ambiguous. The CDR3 runs to 16 residues. The germline V and J ends were trimmed by 0 bases and 7 bases, with 18 bases remaining between them. Germline CDR1 LGHDT, CDR2 YNNKEL (reference sequence). The CDR3 sequence is CASSQDVGRPAVGYTF. The CDR3, as DNA: TGTGCCAGCAGCCAAGACGTCGGCAGGCCTGCGGTTGGCTACACCTTC.

The chain uses TRBV15 and TRBJ2-7, with 10 nucleotides matching TRBD1. After removal of 5 bases from V and 4 bases from J, the junction contained 5 bases not matched to a gene. The germline V gene has CDR1 LNHNV and CDR2 YYDKDF (reference sequence). The CDR3 runs to 14 residues. CDR3 residues: CATSQDRGFYEQYF. Here the CDR3 DNA reads TGTGCCACCAGCCAGGACAGGGGGTTTTACGAGCAGTACTTC.

This sequence joins TRBV7-9 and TRBJ2-1, with a possible D match to TRBD2 (8 bases). The CDR3 has 16 residues. From germline, CDR1 is SEHNR and CDR2 FQNEAQ (reference sequence). The V end was cut by 4 bases, the J end by 4 bases, with 17 bases between. CDR3 bases: TGTGCCAGCAGCTCAGGGGGAAGCGGGAGTTACAATGAGCAGTTCTTC. Its protein product is CASSSGGSGSYNEQFF. Full variable domain (missing parts from reference TRBV7-9 and TRBJ2-1): DTGVSQNPRHKITKRGQNVTFRCDPISEHNRLYWYRQTLGQGPEFLTYFQNEAQLEKSRLLSDRFSAERPKGSFSTLEIQRTEQGDSAMYLCASSSGGSGSYNEQFFGPGTRLTVL.

The rearrangement uses TRBV28 and TRBJ2-3, with 8 bases lining up with TRBD2. CDR1 and CDR2 (germline): MDHEN, SYDVKM. The CDR3 totals 16 residues. The trim removed 6 bases at V and 2 bases at J, leaving 10 bases unmatched. This CDR3 is CASRIGRAGFTDTQYF. The CDR3, as DNA: TGTGCCAGCAGAATCGGGAGGGCCGGCTTCACAGATACGCAGTATTTT.

The genes are TRBV28 and TRBJ2-7; 8 positions match TRBD1. The V gene end was trimmed by 5 bases and the J gene end by 8 bases; junction bases not matched to a gene: 11. The CDR3 has 14 amino acids. Germline V gene lookup returns CDR1 MDHEN and CDR2 SYDVKM. The CDR3 coding sequence is TGTGCCAGCAGTCTCTCCGTACAGGGGGAAAAGCAGTACTTC. Translation gives CASSLSVQGEKQYF.

This clonotype occurred many times. V usage is TRBV12-3 or TRBV12-4 and J usage is TRBJ1-6, with D maybe TRBD1 (5 bases). This CDR3 contains 13 residues. Trimming took 5 bases from V and 7 from J, leaving 9 bases between them. CDR3 in amino acids: CASSLTANSPLHF. The CDR3 DNA reads as TGTGCCAGCAGTCTGACAGCAAATTCACCCCTCCACTTT.

The V call is TRBV5-1, the J call TRBJ2-1, with TRBD1 identical over 7 bases. V trimming: 4 bases; J trimming: 6 bases; junction bases outside the gene matches: 13. Germline CDR1 reads SGHRS; CDR2 reads YFSETQ. The CDR3 sequence is 16 residues long. In nucleotides, the CDR3 is TGCGCCAGCAGCCAAGATTCTGACAGGGCCCCCAATGAGCAGTTCTTC. This sequence encodes CASSQDSDRAPNEQFF.

The chain employs TRBV2 and TRBJ2-5; TRBD2 might be the D (7 bases). CDR3 length equals 17 residues. Trimming removed 3 bases from V and 5 bases from J, with 22 bases in between. The germline gives CDR1 SNHLY, CDR2 FYNNEI. CDR3 DNA: TGTGCCAGCAGTGAGAACAGGGTATTAGGGCGGGGGGAGACCCAGTACTTC. It yields the protein CASSENRVLGRGETQYF.

CDR3: CSARSGNGYTF. Here the CDR3 DNA reads TGCAGTGCTAGATCGGGAAATGGCTACACCTTC. The gene calls are TRBV20-1 and TRBJ1-2; the D is unclear. This CDR3 region has 11 residues. V lost 2 bases and J 6 bases, leaving 7 bases between the germline ends. The germline gives CDR1 DFQATT, CDR2 SNEGSKA (reference sequence).

This rearrangement joins TRBV7-8 to TRBJ2-1; 8 nucleotides match TRBD2. The J segment lost 9 bases and the V segment lost 0 bases, leaving 10 bases of the junction unmatched. Germline lookup yields CDR1 SGHVS and CDR2 FQNEAQ. CDR3 size: 16 residues. CDR3 DNA: TGTGCCAGCAGCTTAGCGGTCGCGGGAGGTAGCATTGAGCAGTTCTTC. Its translation is CASSLAVAGGSIEQFF.

This clonotype came up once. The V and J genes are TRBV10-2 and TRBJ2-4; a possible D gene is TRBD2 (5 bases). This CDR3 is built from 15 residues. V lost 0 bases and J lost 13, with 19 bases in between. The V gene's germline CDR1 is WSHSY and CDR2 SAAADI. The CDR3 spells CASSESTLVSGEQYF. CDR3 nucleotides: TGCGCCAGCAGTGAGTCGACTCTCGTCTCTGGGGAGCAGTACTTC.

In DNA form, the CDR3 reads TGCAGTGCTATCAGGGTAAACATTCAGTACTTC. Its translation is CSAIRVNIQYF. The rearrangement uses TRBV20-1 and TRBJ2-4; D is possibly TRBD1 (5 bases). CDR1 and CDR2 from the germline V gene are DFQATT and SNEGSKA (reference sequence). This CDR3 has 11 residues. Between the trimmed V and J ends, which lost 4 bases and 6 bases, there was a span of 7 bases.

This clonotype occurred once. The chain joins TRBV10-3 to TRBJ2-7, with 8 nucleotides matching TRBD2. This CDR3 contains 13 residues. V lost 6 bases, J lost 6 bases, and 7 bases stayed unmatched. Per the germline V gene, CDR1 is ENHRY and CDR2 is SYGVKD. CDR3 residues: CAIRAGGRGEQYF. The DNA for the CDR3 is TGTGCCATCAGGGCGGGGGGCCGAGGCGAGCAGTACTTC.

This clonotype was detected a few times. The genes are TRBV5-5 and TRBJ1-2, with TRBD1 matching 8 bases. Germline V gene data show CDR1 as SGHKS and CDR2 as YYEKEE (reference sequence). CDR3 length equals 15 residues. V lost 1 base to trimming and J lost 4 bases; unmatched junction nucleotides: 6. The CDR3 protein is CASSLNRDRPYGYTF. The DNA for the CDR3 is TGTGCCAGCAGCTTGAACCGGGACAGGCCCTATGGCTACACCTTC.

The CDR3 coding sequence is TGTGCCAGCAGCCAGGGACAGGGCTCCTACAATGAGCAGTACTTC. Protein sequence: CASSQGQGSYNEQYF. V gene TRBV4-2 combines with J gene TRBJ2-1; 9 nucleotides line up with TRBD1. Gene TRBJ2-7 matches the end of the DNA better, so the J call may be wrong. Per the germline V gene, CDR1 is LGHNA and CDR2 is YNFKEQ. There are 15 residues in the CDR3.